The source of this T cell receptor beta chain is a study of glioma-infiltrating T cells after dendritic cell vaccination. Produced via immunoSEQ multiplex PCR; TCRdb's table is partial and in-frame only. This sample yields tens of thousands of clones, of which 80% to 85% are seen a single time; roughly 6.8% belongs to the top ten. The length of the CDR3 is 15 residues. The V gene lost 1 base and the J gene lost 7 bases, with 15 bases spanning the gap. The germline V gene has CDR1 SGHRS and CDR2 YFSETQ. Stated time point: after dendritic cell vaccination, including at tumor progression/relapse. The material sequenced was blood, taken after dendritic cell vaccination. This clonotype was sampled from a human donor with glioblastoma. The chain is built from TRBV5-1 and TRBJ1-5; maybe TRBD1 (6 bases). The CDR3 nucleotides are TGCGCCAGCAGCTTGTGGGGGGGCGCGGGGCAGCCCCAGCATTTT. Translating gives CASSLWGGAGQPQHF.